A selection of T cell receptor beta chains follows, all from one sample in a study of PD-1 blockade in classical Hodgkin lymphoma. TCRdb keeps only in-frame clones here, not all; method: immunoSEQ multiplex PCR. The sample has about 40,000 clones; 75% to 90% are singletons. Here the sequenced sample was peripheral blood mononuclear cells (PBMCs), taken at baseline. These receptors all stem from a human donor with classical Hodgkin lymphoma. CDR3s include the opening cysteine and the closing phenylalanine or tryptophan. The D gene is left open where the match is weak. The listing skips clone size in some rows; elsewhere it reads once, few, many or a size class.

cdr3_nt: TGCGCCAGCAGCCAAGATTGGGACAGGGTGTACACTGAAGCTTTCTTT
cdr3_aa: CASSQDWDRVYTEAFF
clone_size: NA
d_call: TRBD1
j_call: TRBJ1-1
v_call: TRBV4-3

cdr3_nt: TGTGCCAGCAGTTTGTCACAGGGTTCCGGGGAGCTGTTTTTT
cdr3_aa: CASSLSQGSGELFF
clone_size: NA
d_call: NA
j_call: TRBJ2-2
v_call: TRBV2

cdr3_nt: TGCGCCAGCAGCCGTTTTCCCGTAGCGGGCAGCACAGATACGCAGTATTTT
cdr3_aa: CASSRFPVAGSTDTQYF
clone_size: NA
d_call: TRBD2
j_call: TRBJ2-3
v_call: TRBV4-3

cdr3_nt: TGTGCCAGCAGTTTCCCAGGACAGGTCGAGCAGTTCTTC
cdr3_aa: CASSFPGQVEQFF
clone_size: NA
d_call: TRBD1
j_call: TRBJ2-1
v_call: TRBV28

cdr3_nt: TGTGCTAGCAGCCACGAGACAGGGGGGCCCCAGCATTTT
cdr3_aa: CASSHETGGPQHF
clone_size: once
d_call: TRBD1
j_call: TRBJ1-5
v_call: TRBV7-7

cdr3_nt: TGCGCCAGCAGCTTGGGCCCAGGACAGGGACAGGGCGAGCAGTACTTC
cdr3_aa: CASSLGPGQGQGEQYF
clone_size: NA
d_call: TRBD1
j_call: TRBJ2-7
v_call: TRBV5-1

cdr3_nt: TGTGCCAGTAAAGGGCAGGGAGAGAATTCACCCCTCCACTTT
cdr3_aa: CASKGQGENSPLHF
clone_size: NA
d_call: NA
j_call: TRBJ1-6
v_call: TRBV6-5

cdr3_nt: TGTGCCAGCAGTTCCCGGGACAGGGTTAACTATGGCTACACCTTC
cdr3_aa: CASSSRDRVNYGYTF
clone_size: once
d_call: TRBD1
j_call: TRBJ1-2
v_call: TRBV27

cdr3_nt: TGTGCCAGCAAGGAGGGTGATCAGCCCCAGCATTTT
cdr3_aa: CASKEGDQPQHF
clone_size: NA
d_call: NA
j_call: TRBJ1-5
v_call: TRBV28

cdr3_nt: TGTGCCAGCAGTTATGACAGGGGTAACTATGGCTACACCTTC
cdr3_aa: CASSYDRGNYGYTF
clone_size: once
d_call: TRBD1
j_call: TRBJ1-2
v_call: TRBV6-5

cdr3_nt: TGTGCCAGCAGTTACGCGACTAGCTCCTACGAGCAGTACTTC
cdr3_aa: CASSYATSSYEQYF
clone_size: NA
d_call: NA
j_call: TRBJ2-7
v_call: TRBV6-5

cdr3_nt: TGTGCCAGCAGCTTCCGAGGGGGACAGGGGTGGGAGCAGTACTTC
cdr3_aa: CASSFRGGQGWEQYF
clone_size: NA
d_call: TRBD1
j_call: TRBJ2-7
v_call: TRBV11-2

cdr3_nt: TGCGCCAGCAGCCAGTTCGACAGGGAGGCGAATGAAAAACTGTTTTTT
cdr3_aa: CASSQFDREANEKLFF
clone_size: NA
d_call: TRBD1
j_call: TRBJ1-4
v_call: TRBV4-1

cdr3_nt: TGTGCCAGCTGTAGGACGGTTGGCACAGATACGCAGTATTTT
cdr3_aa: CASCRTVGTDTQYF
clone_size: NA
d_call: NA
j_call: TRBJ2-3
v_call: TRBV7-9

cdr3_nt: TGTGCCAGCAGCCAAACGTTCGGGGGGGAGACCCAGTACTTC
cdr3_aa: CASSQTFGGETQYF
clone_size: NA
d_call: TRBD2
j_call: TRBJ2-5
v_call: TRBV5-5

cdr3_nt: TGTGCCAGCTCACCAGGCCTACAGGGACAGCCCCAGCATTTT
cdr3_aa: CASSPGLQGQPQHF
clone_size: NA
d_call: NA
j_call: TRBJ1-5
v_call: TRBV18

cdr3_nt: TGCGCCAGCAGCTTGGACACTCCAGCACGGGAGACCCAGTACTTC
cdr3_aa: CASSLDTPARETQYF
clone_size: NA
d_call: NA
j_call: TRBJ2-5
v_call: TRBV5-1

cdr3_nt: TGTGCCAGTAGTATCCCTGGACTAGCAGACGATGAGCAGTTCTTC
cdr3_aa: CASSIPGLADDEQFF
clone_size: once
d_call: TRBD2
j_call: TRBJ2-1
v_call: TRBV19

cdr3_nt: TGTGCCAGCAGCACCCCCTGGGGGGGTGTGAACGAGCAGTACTTC
cdr3_aa: CASSTPWGGVNEQYF
clone_size: NA
d_call: NA
j_call: TRBJ2-7
v_call: TRBV21-1

cdr3_nt: TGTGCCATCACGGCAGGAGGAGGTTCACCCCTCCACTTT
cdr3_aa: CAITAGGGSPLHF
clone_size: few
d_call: NA
j_call: TRBJ1-6
v_call: TRBV10-3

cdr3_nt: TGTGCCAGCTCAGACCAGGGTACCTATGGCTACACCTTC
cdr3_aa: CASSDQGTYGYTF
clone_size: NA
d_call: NA
j_call: TRBJ1-2
v_call: TRBV18

cdr3_nt: TGTGCCAGCAGTATGACAGGTTCCGGAAACACCATATATTTT
cdr3_aa: CASSMTGSGNTIYF
clone_size: NA
d_call: NA
j_call: TRBJ1-3
v_call: TRBV2

cdr3_nt: TGTGCCAGCAGCCACACCGGGACGAGGAACACCGGGGAGCTGTTTTTT
cdr3_aa: CASSHTGTRNTGELFF
clone_size: NA
d_call: NA
j_call: TRBJ2-2
v_call: TRBV4-2

cdr3_nt: TGTGCCAGCAGCTCGGTAGGGGACTGGGGGGAGGCCACAGATACGCAGTATTTT
cdr3_aa: CASSSVGDWGEATDTQYF
clone_size: once
d_call: NA
j_call: TRBJ2-3
v_call: TRBV7-9